There are many counts of the clone carrying this T cell receptor (beta chain). Its antigen is not identified. This specimen comes from a study of early T cells in non-severe SARS-CoV-2 infection. Overall study: From unsorted whole blood, bulk RNA was sequenced, and the chains remained unpaired. Broader study findings: There was a bias toward anti-spike CD8 responses in VDJdb matching, which missed private and CD4 specificities.

Attachment of unique molecular identifiers was made to individual cDNA molecules. TCRdb analysed the 5' RACE reads with MiXCR anew, one entry per CDR3 protein. The table has about 59,000 distinct CDR3 sequences, 13% seen once. In germline, CDR1 is MRHNA, CDR2 SNTAGT. Trimming took 3 bases from V and 6 from J; bases not matched to a gene: 6. The CDR3 extends over 14 amino acids. This clonotype was sampled from an adult who was a healthcare worker with PCR-confirmed SARS-CoV-2 infection or an uninfected control (not recorded which). V is TRBV6-4 and J is TRBJ2-3; 7 positions match TRBD2. Here the sequenced sample was whole blood, taken at baseline. The CDR3 is CASSEAGAGDTQYF. The CDR3, as DNA: TGTGCCAGCAGTGAGGCGGGAGCAGGCGATACGCAGTATTTT.